Listed below are T cell receptor beta chains from one sample, sequenced in a study of early T cells in non-severe SARS-CoV-2 infection. TCRdb processed the 5' RACE reads anew with MiXCR; each CDR3 protein has one entry. The repertoire includes some 55,000 distinct CDR3 sequences, around 12% of them detected once, and approximately 2.5% sits in the top ten. Sample: whole blood, taken at baseline. The receptors were gathered from an adult who was a healthcare worker with PCR-confirmed SARS-CoV-2 infection or an uninfected control (not recorded which). Each CDR3 is given with its conserved first and last residue. Fields, in order: J gene, clone size, V gene, D gene, CDR3 protein, CDR3 DNA. The D gene is left open where the match is weak. The size field is filled for only some rows; it gives once, few, many or a size class.

TRBJ2-7,NA,TRBV7-2,TRBD2,CASSLGLAGLAYEQYF,TGTGCCAGCAGCTTAGGGCTAGCGGGCCTAGCCTACGAGCAGTACTTC
TRBJ2-7,many,TRBV6-5,TRBD2,CASSHRRLAGVREQYF,TGTGCCAGCAGTCACCGCAGACTAGCGGGAGTCCGGGAGCAGTACTTC
TRBJ2-7,NA,TRBV6-5,TRBD1,CASRRSHRDSYSYEQYF,TGTGCCAGCAGGCGAAGCCACCGGGACAGCTACTCCTACGAGCAGTACTTC
TRBJ2-7,NA,TRBV5-1,TRBD2,CASRESGKPYEQYF,TGCGCCAGCAGGGAAAGCGGGAAACCCTACGAGCAGTACTTC
TRBJ1-5,NA,TRBV3-1,NA,CASSQGSGINQPQHF,TGTGCCAGCAGCCAAGGGTCAGGAATCAATCAGCCCCAGCATTTT
TRBJ2-2,NA,TRBV13,NA,CASSLDWTNTGELFF,TGTGCCAGCAGCTTAGACTGGACCAACACCGGGGAGCTGTTTTTT
TRBJ2-7,few,TRBV5-1,NA,CASSLAVDGSYEQYF,TGCGCCAGCAGCTTGGCCGTGGACGGATCCTACGAGCAGTACTTC
TRBJ2-1,NA,TRBV4-2,TRBD2,CASSQVSGRADEQFF,TGTGCCAGCAGCCAAGTAAGCGGGAGGGCCGATGAGCAGTTCTTC
TRBJ2-4,NA,TRBV6-4,TRBD2,CASSDTSGSANIQYF,TGTGCCAGCAGTGATACTAGCGGGAGTGCCAACATTCAGTACTTC
TRBJ2-1,few,TRBV11-2,NA,CASSNYRDKPSGYNEQFF,TGTGCCAGCAGTAATTACCGGGACAAGCCGTCGGGATACAATGAGCAGTTCTTC
TRBJ2-5,NA,TRBV5-1,NA,CASSSLTLQETQYF,TGCGCCAGCAGCTCACTTACACTCCAAGAGACCCAGTACTTC
TRBJ2-5,NA,TRBV28,TRBD1,CASSLQGVWQETQYF,TGTGCCAGCAGTTTACAGGGGGTATGGCAAGAGACCCAGTACTTC
TRBJ2-2,NA,TRBV29-1,NA,CSVPRSNTGELFF,TGCAGCGTCCCTCGGTCGAACACCGGGGAGCTGTTTTTT
TRBJ2-3,NA,TRBV7-9,NA,CVSSGRDNRADTQYF,TGTGTCAGCAGCGGCCGGGACAACCGCGCAGATACGCAGTATTTT
TRBJ1-6,NA,TRBV24-1,TRBD1,CATSEAPGQGAEYNSPLHF,TGTGCCACCAGTGAGGCGCCGGGACAGGGGGCGGAGTATAATTCACCCCTCCACTTT
TRBJ1-3,many,TRBV4-2,NA,CASSHPSQGSGGNTIYF,TGTGCCAGCAGCCACCCCAGTCAGGGCTCAGGGGGAAACACCATATATTTT
TRBJ2-2,few,TRBV9,NA,CASSGSQGRTGELFF,TGTGCCAGCAGCGGGTCCCAGGGGAGGACCGGGGAGCTGTTTTTT
TRBJ1-1,NA,TRBV11-2,TRBD1,CASSLGGGLNTEAFF,TGTGCCAGCAGCTTAGGAGGGGGCCTGAACACTGAAGCTTTCTTT
TRBJ2-3,many,TRBV29-1,NA,CSVRPRAGTDTQYF,TGCAGCGTCCGACCACGCGCGGGCACAGATACGCAGTATTTT
TRBJ2-1,few,TRBV12-3/TRBV12-4,TRBD2,CASSSGGRARDNEQFF,TGTGCCAGCAGTTCCGGCGGGAGGGCCAGGGACAATGAGCAGTTCTTC
TRBJ2-2,NA,TRBV28,NA,CASSLTATTGELFF,TGTGCCAGCAGCTTGACAGCGACGACCGGGGAGCTGTTTTTT
TRBJ2-5,NA,TRBV12-3/TRBV12-4,NA,CASTSKETQYF,TGTGCCAGCACCTCCAAAGAGACCCAGTACTTC
TRBJ1-6,NA,TRBV7-2,NA,CATQGGGSPLHF,TGTGCTACCCAAGGGGGGGGTTCACCCCTCCACTTT
TRBJ2-3,few,TRBV7-2,NA,CASSLPDHGDTQYF,TGTGCCAGCAGCTTACCCGACCATGGAGATACGCAGTATTTT
TRBJ2-7,few,TRBV5-1,NA,CASSSGTDTYEQYF,TGCGCCAGCAGCTCCGGGACTGACACCTACGAGCAGTACTTC
TRBJ2-7,many,TRBV20-1,NA,CSAMIQTSVWEQYF,TGCAGTGCTATGATCCAGACATCCGTCTGGGAGCAGTACTTC
TRBJ2-1,NA,TRBV4-2,NA,CASSREAQSSYNEQFF,TGTGCCAGCAGCCGGGAAGCGCAAAGCTCCTACAATGAGCAGTTCTTC